The subject of this entry is one TCR beta chain. Its antigen remains unidentified. The sample originates from a study of T cell clones after liver transplantation. Only in-frame clones appear in the TCRdb table, and some are missing; sequencing was by immunoSEQ multiplex PCR. The sample has around 100,000 clones, approximately 78% seen once. Germline CDR1 and CDR2: SGDLS and YYNGEE. CDR3 length: 12 amino acids. Trimming cost V 2 bases and J 4 bases, with 4 bases left between them. Study-wide points: Small, mixed patient groups and varying post-transplant times limit these conclusions.

V usage is TRBV9 and J usage is TRBJ2-1; D is unclear. The TCR was taken from a human donor who received a liver transplant. Sequences were derived from CD4+ T cells from blood, sampled before liver transplant. CDR3 sequence: CASSVGYNEQFF. DNA for the CDR3: TGTGCCAGCAGCGTCGGGTACAATGAGCAGTTCTTC. Variable domain in full (rest from reference TRBV9 and TRBJ2-1): DSGVTQTPKHLITATGQRVTLRCSPRSGDLSVYWYQQSLDQGLQFLIQYYNGEERAKGNILERFSAQQFPDLHSELNLSSLELGDSALYFCASSVGYNEQFFGPGTRLTVL.